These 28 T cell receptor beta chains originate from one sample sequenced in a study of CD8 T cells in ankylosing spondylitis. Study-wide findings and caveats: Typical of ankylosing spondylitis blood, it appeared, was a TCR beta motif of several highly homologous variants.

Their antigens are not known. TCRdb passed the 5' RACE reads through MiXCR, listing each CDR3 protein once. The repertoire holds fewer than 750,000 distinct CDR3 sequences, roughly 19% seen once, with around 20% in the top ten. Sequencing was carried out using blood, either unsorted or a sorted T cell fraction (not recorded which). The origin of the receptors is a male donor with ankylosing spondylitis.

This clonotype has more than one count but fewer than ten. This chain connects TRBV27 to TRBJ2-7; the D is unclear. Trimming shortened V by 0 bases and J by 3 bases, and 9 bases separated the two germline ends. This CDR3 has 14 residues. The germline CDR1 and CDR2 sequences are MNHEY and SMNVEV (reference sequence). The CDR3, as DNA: TGTGCCAGCAGTTTATCGTCGCAATTCTACGAGCAGTACTTC. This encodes CASSLSSQFYEQYF.

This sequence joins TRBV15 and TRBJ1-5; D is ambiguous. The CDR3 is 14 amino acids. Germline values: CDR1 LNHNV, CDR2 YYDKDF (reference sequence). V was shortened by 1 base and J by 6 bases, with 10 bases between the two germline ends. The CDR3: CATSRGGSSQPQHF. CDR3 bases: TGTGCCACCAGCAGAGGGGGTTCGAGTCAGCCCCAGCATTTT.

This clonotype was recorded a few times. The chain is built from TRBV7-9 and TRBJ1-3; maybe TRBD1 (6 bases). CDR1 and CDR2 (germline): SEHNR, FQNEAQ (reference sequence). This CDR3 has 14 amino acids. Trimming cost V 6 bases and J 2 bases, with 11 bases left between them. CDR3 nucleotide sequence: TGTGCCAGCAGACAGGGCAGAACTGGAAACACCATATATTTT. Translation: CASRQGRTGNTIYF.

The CDR3 DNA reads as TGTGCCAGCAGCAGTTGGACAGTCCTAGCGGGAGTCGAGCAGTACTTC. It is translated as CASSSWTVLAGVEQYF. The chain recombines TRBV7-9 with TRBJ2-7, with 10 bases lining up with TRBD2. CDR1 and CDR2 (germline): SEHNR, FQNEAQ (reference sequence). There are 16 residues in the CDR3. With 5 bases clipped from V and 6 bases from J, the junction kept 13 bases outside the gene matches.

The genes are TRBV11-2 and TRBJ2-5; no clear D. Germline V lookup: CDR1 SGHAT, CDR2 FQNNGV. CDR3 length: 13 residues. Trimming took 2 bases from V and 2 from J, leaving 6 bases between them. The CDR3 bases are TGTGCCAGCAGCTTACTAGTTCAAGAGACCCAGTACTTC. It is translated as CASSLLVQETQYF.

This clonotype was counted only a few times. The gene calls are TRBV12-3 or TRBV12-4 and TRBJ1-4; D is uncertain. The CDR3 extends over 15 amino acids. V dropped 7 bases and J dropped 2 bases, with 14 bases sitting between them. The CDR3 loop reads CASTPRSLTNEKLFF. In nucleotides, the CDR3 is TGTGCCAGCACCCCCCGGAGTTTGACTAATGAAAAACTGTTTTTT.

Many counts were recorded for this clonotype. In DNA form, the CDR3 reads TGCGCCAGCATGTCCGACAATAATGAGCAGTTCTTC. Its translation: CASMSDNNEQFF. The rearrangement uses TRBV5-1 and TRBJ2-1; D not resolved. CDR3 length: 12 residues. The V end was cut by 6 bases, the J end by 7 bases, with 11 bases between. Germline V gene lookup returns CDR1 SGHRS and CDR2 YFSETQ.

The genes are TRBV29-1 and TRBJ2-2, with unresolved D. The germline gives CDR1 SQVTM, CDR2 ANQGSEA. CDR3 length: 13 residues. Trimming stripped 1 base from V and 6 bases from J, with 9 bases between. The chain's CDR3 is CSVEVQYSGELFF. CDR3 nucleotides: TGCAGCGTTGAAGTTCAATATTCCGGGGAGCTGTTTTTT.

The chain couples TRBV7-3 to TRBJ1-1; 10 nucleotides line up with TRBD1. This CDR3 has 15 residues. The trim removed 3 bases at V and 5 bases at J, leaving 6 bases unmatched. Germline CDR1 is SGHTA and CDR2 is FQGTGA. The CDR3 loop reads CASSLAGQGTTEAFF. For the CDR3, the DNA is TGTGCCAGCAGCTTGGCGGGACAGGGGACGACTGAAGCTTTCTTT. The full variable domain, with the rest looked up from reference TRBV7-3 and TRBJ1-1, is GAGVSQTPSNKVTEKGKYVELRCDPISGHTALYWYRQSLGQGPEFLIYFQGTGAADDSGLPNDRFFAVRPEGSVSTLKIQRTERGDSAVYLCASSLAGQGTTEAFFGQGTRLTVV.

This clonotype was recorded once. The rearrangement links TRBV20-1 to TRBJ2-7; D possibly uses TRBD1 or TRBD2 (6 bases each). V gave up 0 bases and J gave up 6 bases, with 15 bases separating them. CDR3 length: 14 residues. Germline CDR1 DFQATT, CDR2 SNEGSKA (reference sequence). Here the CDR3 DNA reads TGCAGTGCTAGAGATGGGGGGCGGGTTAGCGAGCAGTACTTC. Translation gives CSARDGGRVSEQYF.

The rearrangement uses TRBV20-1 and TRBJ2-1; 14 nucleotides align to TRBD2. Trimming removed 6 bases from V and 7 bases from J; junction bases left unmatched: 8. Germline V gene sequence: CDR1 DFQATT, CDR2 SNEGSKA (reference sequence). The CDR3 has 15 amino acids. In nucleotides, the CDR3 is TGCAGTGCAGGGCCGGGACTAGCGGGAGTAAATGAGCAGTTCTTC. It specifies CSAGPGLAGVNEQFF.

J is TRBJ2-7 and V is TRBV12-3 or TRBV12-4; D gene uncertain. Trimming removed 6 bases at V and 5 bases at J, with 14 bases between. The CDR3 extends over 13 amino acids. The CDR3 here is CASRISLSHEQYF. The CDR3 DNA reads TGTGCCAGCAGGATAAGCCTTTCCCACGAGCAGTACTTC.

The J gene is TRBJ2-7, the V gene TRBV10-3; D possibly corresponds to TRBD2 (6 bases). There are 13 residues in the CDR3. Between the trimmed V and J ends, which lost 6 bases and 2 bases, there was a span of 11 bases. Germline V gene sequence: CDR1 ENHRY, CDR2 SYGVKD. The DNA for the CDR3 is TGTGCCATCAGCCGGGAGCCCCCCTACGAGCAGTACTTC. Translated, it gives CAISREPPYEQYF.

CDR3 sequence reads: CASSVAGQLNEKLFF. The CDR3 DNA is TGTGCCAGCAGCGTCGCGGGACAACTAAATGAAAAACTGTTTTTT. The chain recombines TRBV9 with TRBJ1-4, with D possibly being TRBD1 (6 bases). CDR3 length: 15 amino acids. CDR1 is SGDLS and CDR2 is YYNGEE in the germline V gene. Trimming took 2 bases from V and 5 from J, leaving 13 bases between them.

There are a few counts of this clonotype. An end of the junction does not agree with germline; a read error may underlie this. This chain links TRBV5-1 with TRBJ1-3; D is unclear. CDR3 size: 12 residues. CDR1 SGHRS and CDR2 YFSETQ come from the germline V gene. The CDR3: CASSLDGYTIYF. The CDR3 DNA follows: TGCGCCAGCAGCTTGGATGGATACACCATATATTTT.

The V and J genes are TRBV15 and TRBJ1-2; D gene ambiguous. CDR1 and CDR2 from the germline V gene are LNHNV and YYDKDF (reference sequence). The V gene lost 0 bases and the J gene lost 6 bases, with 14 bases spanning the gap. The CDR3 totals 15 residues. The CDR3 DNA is TGTGCCACCAGCAGAGATCTGGTAGGGTGGGATGGCTACACCTTC. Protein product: CATSRDLVGWDGYTF.

The CDR3 sequence is CASSYSAGSSYEQYF. The CDR3 DNA reads as TGTGCCAGCAGTTACTCGGCGGGTAGCTCCTACGAGCAGTACTTC. The chain is built from TRBV6-5 and TRBJ2-7, with a possible D match to TRBD2 (5 bases). CDR1 and CDR2 (germline): MNHEY, SVGAGI. Trimming took 0 bases from V and 0 from J, leaving 9 bases between them. The CDR3 runs 15 residues.

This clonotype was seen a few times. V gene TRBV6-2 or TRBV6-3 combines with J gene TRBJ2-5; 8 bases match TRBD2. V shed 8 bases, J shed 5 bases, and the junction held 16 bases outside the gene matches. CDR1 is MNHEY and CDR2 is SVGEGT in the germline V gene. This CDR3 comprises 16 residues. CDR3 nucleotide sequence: TGTGCCAGCGGTCACGGGAGGGCGGGGGTACCTGAGACCCAGTACTTC. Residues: CASGHGRAGVPETQYF.

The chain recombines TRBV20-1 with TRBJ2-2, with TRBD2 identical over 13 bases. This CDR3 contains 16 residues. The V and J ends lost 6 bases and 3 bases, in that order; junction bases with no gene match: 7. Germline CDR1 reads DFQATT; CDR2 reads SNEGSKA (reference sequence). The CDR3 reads CSAKTSGRSYTGELFF. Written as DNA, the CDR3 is TGCAGTGCAAAGACTAGCGGGAGGTCTTACACCGGGGAGCTGTTTTTT.

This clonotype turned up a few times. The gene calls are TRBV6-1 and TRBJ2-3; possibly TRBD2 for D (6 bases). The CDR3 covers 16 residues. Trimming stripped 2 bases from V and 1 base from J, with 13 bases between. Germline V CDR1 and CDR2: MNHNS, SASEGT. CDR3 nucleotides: TGTGCCAGCAGTGAAATAAACGGGGGAGGCACAGATACGCAGTATTTT. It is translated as CASSEINGGGTDTQYF.

DNA for the CDR3: TGTGCCAGCAGAACACGGGGGGGGCCCGGGGAGCTGTTTTTT. Protein sequence: CASRTRGGPGELFF. V usage is TRBV7-2 and J usage is TRBJ2-2; 8 nucleotides agree with TRBD2. V lost 6 bases, J lost 6 bases, and 6 bases stayed unmatched. The V gene's germline CDR1 is SGHTA and CDR2 FQGNSA. This CDR3 comprises 14 residues. Looking up the rest from reference TRBV7-2 and TRBJ2-2 gives the full variable domain: GAGVSQSPSNKVTEKGKDVELRCDPISGHTALYWYRQSLGQGLEFLIYFQGNSAPDKSGLPSDRFSAERTGGSVSTLTIQRTQQEDSAVYLCASRTRGGPGELFFGEGSRLTVL.

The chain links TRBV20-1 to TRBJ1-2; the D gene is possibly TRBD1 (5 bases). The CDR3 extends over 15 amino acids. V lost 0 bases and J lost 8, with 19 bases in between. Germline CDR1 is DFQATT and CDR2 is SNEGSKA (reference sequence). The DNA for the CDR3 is TGCAGTGCTAGAGACCCCTCCAGGGCGCGGGTCGGCTACACCTTC. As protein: CSARDPSRARVGYTF.

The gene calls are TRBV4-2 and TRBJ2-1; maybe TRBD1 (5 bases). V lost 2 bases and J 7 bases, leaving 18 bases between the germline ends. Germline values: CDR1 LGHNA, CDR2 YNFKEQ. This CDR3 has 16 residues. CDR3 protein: CASSQRVTEPLNEQFF. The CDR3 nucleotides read TGTGCCAGCAGCCAACGGGTGACAGAGCCACTTAATGAGCAGTTCTTC.

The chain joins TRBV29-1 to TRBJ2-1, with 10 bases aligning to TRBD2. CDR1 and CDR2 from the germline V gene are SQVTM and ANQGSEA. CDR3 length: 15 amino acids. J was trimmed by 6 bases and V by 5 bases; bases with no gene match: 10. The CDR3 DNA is TGCAGCGTTTTCAATGGGCTAGCGGGAGCCAATGAGCAGTTCTTC. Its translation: CSVFNGLAGANEQFF.

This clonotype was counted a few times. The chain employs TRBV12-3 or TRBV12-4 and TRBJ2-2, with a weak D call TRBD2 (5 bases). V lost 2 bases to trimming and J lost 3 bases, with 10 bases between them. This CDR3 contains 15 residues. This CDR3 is CASSLSGKYTGELFF. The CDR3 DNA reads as TGTGCCAGCAGTTTATCGGGGAAGTACACCGGGGAGCTGTTTTTT.

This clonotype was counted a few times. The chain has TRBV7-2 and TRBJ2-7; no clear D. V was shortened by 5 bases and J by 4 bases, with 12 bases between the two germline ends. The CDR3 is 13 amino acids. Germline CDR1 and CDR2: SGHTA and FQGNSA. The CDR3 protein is CASSISWLYEQYF. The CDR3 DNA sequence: TGTGCCAGCAGCATAAGTTGGTTGTACGAGCAGTACTTC.

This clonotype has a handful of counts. The CDR3 loop is CASTSGRLGGNTIYF. The CDR3 DNA sequence: TGTGCCAGCACCTCGGGCCGACTGGGCGGAAACACCATATATTTT. This chain joins TRBV6-2 or TRBV6-3 and TRBJ1-3; D ambiguous. V was shortened by 7 bases and J by 4 bases, with 17 bases between the two germline ends. CDR3 length equals 15 residues. CDR1 MNHEY and CDR2 SVGEGT come from the germline V gene.

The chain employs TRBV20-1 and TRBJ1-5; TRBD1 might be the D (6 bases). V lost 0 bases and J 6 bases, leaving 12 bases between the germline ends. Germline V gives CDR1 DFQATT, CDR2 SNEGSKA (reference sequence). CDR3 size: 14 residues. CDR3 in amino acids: CSARDNRAGQPQHF. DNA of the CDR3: TGCAGTGCTAGAGACAACAGGGCAGGTCAGCCCCAGCATTTT.